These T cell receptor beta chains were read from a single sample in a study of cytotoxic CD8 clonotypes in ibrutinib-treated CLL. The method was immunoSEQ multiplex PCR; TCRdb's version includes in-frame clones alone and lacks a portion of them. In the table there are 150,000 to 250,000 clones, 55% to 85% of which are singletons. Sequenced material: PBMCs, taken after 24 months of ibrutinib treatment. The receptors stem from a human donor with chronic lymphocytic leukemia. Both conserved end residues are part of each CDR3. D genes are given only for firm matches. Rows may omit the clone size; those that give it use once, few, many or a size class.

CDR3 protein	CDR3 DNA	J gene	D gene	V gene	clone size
CASSLVATEGKQFF	TGTGCCAGCAGCTTAGTGGCTACCGAGGGGAAGCAGTTCTTC	TRBJ2-1	NA	TRBV7-9	NA
CASNRQGNTEAFF	TGTGCCAGCAACCGACAGGGGAACACTGAAGCTTTCTTT	TRBJ1-1	TRBD1	TRBV6-1	NA
CSVECEQGATDTQYF	TGCAGCGTTGAATGTGAGCAGGGGGCGACAGATACGCAGTATTTT	TRBJ2-3	TRBD1	TRBV29-1	NA
CASSLGRGGTEAFF	TGTGCCAGCAGCTTAGGTCGAGGGGGGACTGAAGCTTTCTTT	TRBJ1-1	NA	TRBV7-2	NA
CATSRGEGRAWETQYF	TGTGCCACCAGCAGAGGGGAGGGCAGGGCCTGGGAGACCCAGTACTTC	TRBJ2-5	TRBD2	TRBV15	few
CASSVGTSEGEQFF	TGTGCCAGCAGCGTCGGGACTAGCGAAGGTGAGCAGTTCTTC	TRBJ2-1	TRBD2	TRBV9	NA
CASSPRAHEQYF	TGTGCCAGCTCACCACGTGCCCACGAGCAGTACTTC	TRBJ2-7	NA	TRBV18	NA
CASSYSGGVKRDTQYF	TGTGCCAGCAGTTACTCTGGGGGTGTCAAACGGGATACGCAGTATTTT	TRBJ2-3	NA	TRBV6-6	once
CASSPTSGYTDTQYF	TGTGCCAGCAGCCCAACTAGCGGTTACACAGATACGCAGTATTTT	TRBJ2-3	TRBD2	TRBV9	NA
CSVGTSGRSYEQYF	TGCAGCGTTGGGACTAGCGGGAGATCCTACGAGCAGTACTTC	TRBJ2-7	TRBD2	TRBV29-1	NA
CASVWAAEAFF	TGTGCCAGCGTATGGGCGGCTGAAGCTTTCTTT	TRBJ1-1	NA	TRBV7-8	NA
CASSQFHGTSGQETQYF	TGCGCCAGCAGCCAATTTCACGGGACTAGCGGCCAAGAGACCCAGTACTTC	TRBJ2-5	TRBD2	TRBV4-3	NA
CASSLGGTYEQYF	TGTGCCAGCAGCTTAGGGGGGACTTACGAGCAGTACTTC	TRBJ2-7	NA	TRBV7-6	NA
CASSFREYTGELFF	TGCGCCAGCAGCTTCCGGGAGTATACCGGGGAGCTGTTTTTT	TRBJ2-2	NA	TRBV5-1	NA
CATYYNFGNTIYF	TGTGCCACCTACTACAACTTTGGAAACACCATATATTTT	TRBJ1-3	NA	TRBV6-5	NA
CASSPNSVVEQFF	TGTGCCAGCAGCCCAAACTCTGTAGTGGAGCAGTTCTTC	TRBJ2-1	NA	TRBV7-2	NA
CSVATTSTDTQYF	TGCAGCGTTGCCACAACTAGCACAGATACGCAGTATTTT	TRBJ2-3	NA	TRBV29-1	few
CAIRGDVSYEQYF	TGTGCCATTCGGGGGGACGTCTCCTACGAGCAGTACTTC	TRBJ2-7	TRBD2	TRBV10-3	NA
CAISDRGRTGELFF	TGTGCCATCAGCGACAGGGGGCGGACCGGGGAGCTGTTTTTT	TRBJ2-2	TRBD1	TRBV10-3	NA
CASSQQREVVYEQYF	TGCGCCAGCAGCCAGCAGCGGGAGGTTGTGTACGAGCAGTACTTC	TRBJ2-7	TRBD2	TRBV23-1	NA
CASSLGDRDGNTIYF	TGTGCCAGCAGCTTAGGGGACAGGGATGGAAACACCATATATTTT	TRBJ1-3	TRBD1	TRBV7-6	NA
CASSYSTDGYTF	TGTGCCAGCAGTTACTCAACGGATGGCTACACCTTC	TRBJ1-2	NA	TRBV6-6	NA
CASSLAPSGRVEQFF	TGCGCCAGCAGCTTGGCCCCTAGCGGGAGGGTTGAGCAGTTCTTC	TRBJ2-1	TRBD2	TRBV5-1	NA
CASSQSGTVNEQFF	TGCGCCAGCAGCCAATCGGGGACAGTCAATGAGCAGTTCTTC	TRBJ2-1	TRBD1	TRBV4-1	NA
CASSWGLAGVNEQYF	TGTGCCAGCAGCTGGGGACTAGCGGGAGTCAACGAGCAGTACTTC	TRBJ2-7	TRBD2	TRBV7-3	NA
CASSLDATSGSGANVLTF	TGTGCCAGCAGCTTAGACGCTACCTCAGGCTCTGGGGCCAACGTCCTGACTTTC	TRBJ2-6	NA	TRBV11-3	NA
CASSLGQGINEAFF	TGCGCCAGCAGCTTGGGGCAGGGAATAAATGAAGCTTTCTTT	TRBJ1-1	NA	TRBV5-1	NA
CASSLFTSNQPQHF	TGTGCCAGCAGCTTGTTTACAAGCAATCAGCCCCAGCATTTT	TRBJ1-5	NA	TRBV5-6	NA
CASSPVGTSGSETQYF	TGCGCCAGCAGCCCTGTAGGGACTAGCGGGAGTGAGACCCAGTACTTC	TRBJ2-5	TRBD2	TRBV4-3	NA
CASQATDGVAQYF	TGTGCCAGCCAGGCAACCGACGGGGTGGCCCAGTACTTC	TRBJ2-5	NA	TRBV2	once
CSVGKGWSTGELFF	TGCAGCGTTGGAAAGGGGTGGAGCACCGGGGAGCTGTTTTTT	TRBJ2-2	NA	TRBV29-1	NA
CASSLTASGGYGYTF	TGCGCCAGCAGCTTGACAGCCTCCGGAGGCTATGGCTACACCTTC	TRBJ1-2	NA	TRBV5-1	few
CASSLLGRTGGGGEQYF	TGTGCCAGCAGTTTATTGGGGCGGACAGGGGGCGGGGGCGAGCAGTACTTC	TRBJ2-7	TRBD1	TRBV27	few
CASSSGRDQPQHF	TGTGCCAGCAGTTCAGGCCGAGATCAGCCCCAGCATTTT	TRBJ1-5	NA	TRBV6-6	few
CASLRDVNEKLFF	TGTGCCAGCTTGCGGGACGTTAATGAAAAACTGTTTTTT	TRBJ1-4	NA	TRBV18	NA
CAISISGDAKNIQYF	TGTGCCATCAGTATCTCCGGGGACGCCAAAAACATTCAGTACTTC	TRBJ2-4	NA	TRBV10-3	NA
CASSVGTSGQETQYF	TGTGCCAGCAGCGTAGGGACTAGCGGACAAGAGACCCAGTACTTC	TRBJ2-5	TRBD2	TRBV9	NA
CAWSPFWTGTRKEKLFF	TGTGCCTGGAGCCCTTTTTGGACAGGGACGAGAAAAGAAAAACTGTTTTTT	TRBJ1-4	TRBD1	TRBV30	NA
CASSPMGTGELFF	TGTGCCAGCAGTCCGATGGGAACCGGGGAGCTGTTTTTT	TRBJ2-2	NA	TRBV6-6	NA
CASTSLAGVSEQFF	TGCGCCAGCACCTCCCTAGCGGGAGTTAGTGAGCAGTTCTTC	TRBJ2-1	TRBD2	TRBV4-3	NA
CATSFRGQVYGYTF	TGTGCCACTTCCTTCAGGGGGCAAGTCTATGGCTACACCTTC	TRBJ1-2	TRBD1	TRBV28	NA
CASSLIRASGINEQFF	TGTGCCAGCAGCTTAATTCGGGCTAGCGGGATCAATGAGCAGTTCTTC	TRBJ2-1	TRBD2	TRBV11-2	NA
CASSRDGTQYF	TGCGCCAGCAGCCGAGACGGGACCCAGTACTTC	TRBJ2-5	NA	TRBV10-2	few
CASSLTMTGGYEQYF	TGTGCCAGCAGCTTGACGATGACAGGGGGCTACGAGCAGTACTTC	TRBJ2-7	TRBD1	TRBV5-6	NA
CSTWTGGGTEAFF	TGCAGCACTTGGACAGGGGGCGGGACTGAAGCTTTCTTT	TRBJ1-1	TRBD1	TRBV29-1	NA
CASSYSNRGRGGELFF	TGTGCCAGCAGTTACTCCAACAGGGGGAGAGGCGGGGAGCTGTTTTTT	TRBJ2-2	TRBD1	TRBV6-6	few
CASSPLWGPGELFF	TGTGCCAGCAGCCCTTTATGGGGGCCCGGGGAGCTGTTTTTT	TRBJ2-2	NA	TRBV7-8	NA
CASSEIRAGASNQPQHF	TGTGCCAGCAGTGAAATAAGGGCAGGGGCCTCCAATCAGCCCCAGCATTTT	TRBJ1-5	NA	TRBV25-1	NA
CASSEVPGGDGTTNEKLFF	TGTGCCAGCAGTGAAGTCCCAGGGGGAGACGGAACAACTAATGAAAAACTGTTTTTT	TRBJ1-4	TRBD1	TRBV6-1	NA
CASKGHSGQPQHF	TGTGCCAGCAAGGGACACTCGGGTCAGCCCCAGCATTTT	TRBJ1-5	NA	TRBV6-5	NA
CASSERRNYGYTF	TGCGCCAGCAGTGAGCGGAGAAACTATGGCTACACCTTC	TRBJ1-2	NA	TRBV10-1	few
CSVARQGAEAFF	TGCAGCGTTGCTCGACAGGGGGCCGAAGCTTTCTTT	TRBJ1-1	TRBD1	TRBV29-1	NA
CASSPGYSNQPQHF	TGTGCCAGCAGTCCAGGTTATAGCAATCAGCCCCAGCATTTT	TRBJ1-5	NA	TRBV27	NA
CATSGRAVETQYF	TGTGCCACCAGCGGGAGGGCCGTGGAGACCCAGTACTTC	TRBJ2-5	TRBD2	TRBV11-3	NA